Sequencing of this T cell receptor beta chain was carried out in a study of response to subunit inactivated influenza vaccine. The study's findings and limits: After each seasonal influenza vaccination, few new T cells are recruited, the authors suggested.

Via MiXCR, TCRdb re-called the RT-PCR reads, giving one row per CDR3 protein. This table holds roughly 180,000 distinct CDR3 sequences, around 8.8% found once. The table lists this clonotype with a few counts. Its antigen is not known. J was trimmed by 10 bases and V by 3 bases; bases with no gene match: 11. The CDR3 runs to 13 residues. From germline, CDR1 is DFQATT and CDR2 SNEGSKA (reference sequence). The specimen comprised non-naive T cells sorted from PBMCs, sampled on the day of vaccination. This rearrangement joins TRBV20-1 to TRBJ1-1; 7 bases agree with TRBD1. The sequence derives from a man in his fifties or sixties who received an inactivated influenza vaccine. CDR3 coding DNA: TGCAGTGCTAGTCGTCAGGGGGACGGTGGAGCTTTCTTT. As protein: CSASRQGDGGAFF.